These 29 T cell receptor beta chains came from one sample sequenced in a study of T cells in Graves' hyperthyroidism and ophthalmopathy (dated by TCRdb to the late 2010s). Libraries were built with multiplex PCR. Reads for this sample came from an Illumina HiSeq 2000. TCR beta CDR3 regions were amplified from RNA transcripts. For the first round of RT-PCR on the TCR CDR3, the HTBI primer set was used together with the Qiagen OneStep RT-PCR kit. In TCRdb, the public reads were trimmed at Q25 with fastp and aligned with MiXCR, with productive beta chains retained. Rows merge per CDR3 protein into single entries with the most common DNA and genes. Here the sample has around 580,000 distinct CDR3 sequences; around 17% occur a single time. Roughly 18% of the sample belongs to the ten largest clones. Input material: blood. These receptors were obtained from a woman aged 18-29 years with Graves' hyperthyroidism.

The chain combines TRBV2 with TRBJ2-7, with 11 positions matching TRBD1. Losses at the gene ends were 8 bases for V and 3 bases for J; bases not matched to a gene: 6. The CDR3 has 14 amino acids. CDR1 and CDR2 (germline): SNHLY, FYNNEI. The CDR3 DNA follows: TGTGCCAGCGGGGGGACAGGGGGATTCTACGAGCAGTACTTC. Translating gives CASGGTGGFYEQYF.

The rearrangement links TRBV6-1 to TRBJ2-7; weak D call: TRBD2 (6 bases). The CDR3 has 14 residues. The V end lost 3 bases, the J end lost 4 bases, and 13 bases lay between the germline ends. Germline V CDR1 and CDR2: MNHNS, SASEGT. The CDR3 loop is CASSEVGGAYEQYF. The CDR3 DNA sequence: TGTGCCAGCAGTGAGGTGGGCGGGGCTTACGAGCAGTACTTC.

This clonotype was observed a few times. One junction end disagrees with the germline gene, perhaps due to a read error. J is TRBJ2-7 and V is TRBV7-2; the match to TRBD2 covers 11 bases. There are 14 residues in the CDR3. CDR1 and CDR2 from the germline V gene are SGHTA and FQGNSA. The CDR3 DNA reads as TGTGCCAGCAGCATAGCGGGAGGGCCCGACGAGCAGTACTTC. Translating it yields CASSIAGGPDEQYF.

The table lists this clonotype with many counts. This CDR3 reads CASRRTQGSYNSPLHF. CDR3 in DNA: TGTGCCAGCCGGAGGACTCAGGGCTCCTATAATTCACCCCTCCACTTT. The chain uses TRBV2 and TRBJ1-6, with D possibly being TRBD1 (5 bases). CDR1 and CDR2 (germline): SNHLY, FYNNEI. V lost 8 bases and J lost 0, with 14 bases in between. The CDR3 contains 16 residues.

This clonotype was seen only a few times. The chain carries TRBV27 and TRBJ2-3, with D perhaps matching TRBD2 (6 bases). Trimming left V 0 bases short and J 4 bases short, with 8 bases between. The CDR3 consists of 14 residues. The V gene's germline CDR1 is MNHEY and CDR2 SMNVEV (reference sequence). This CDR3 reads CASSLSPSADTQYF. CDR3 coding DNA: TGTGCCAGCAGTTTATCTCCTAGCGCAGATACGCAGTATTTT.

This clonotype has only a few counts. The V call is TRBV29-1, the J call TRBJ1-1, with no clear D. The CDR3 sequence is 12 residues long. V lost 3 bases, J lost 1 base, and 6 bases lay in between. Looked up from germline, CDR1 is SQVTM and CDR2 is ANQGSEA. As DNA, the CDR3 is TGCAGCGTTGATGCAGAGAACACTGAAGCTTTCTTT. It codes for CSVDAENTEAFF.

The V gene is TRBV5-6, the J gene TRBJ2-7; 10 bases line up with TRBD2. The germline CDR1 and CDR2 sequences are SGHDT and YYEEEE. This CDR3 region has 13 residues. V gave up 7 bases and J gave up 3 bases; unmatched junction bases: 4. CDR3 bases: TGTGCCAGCGAGCTAGCGGGGGACTACGAGCAGTACTTC. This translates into CASELAGDYEQYF.

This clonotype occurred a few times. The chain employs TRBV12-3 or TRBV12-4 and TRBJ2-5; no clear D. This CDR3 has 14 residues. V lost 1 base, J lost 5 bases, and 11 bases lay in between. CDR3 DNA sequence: TGTGCCAGCAGTTTAGAATCGTCCATCGAGACCCAGTACTTC. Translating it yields CASSLESSIETQYF.

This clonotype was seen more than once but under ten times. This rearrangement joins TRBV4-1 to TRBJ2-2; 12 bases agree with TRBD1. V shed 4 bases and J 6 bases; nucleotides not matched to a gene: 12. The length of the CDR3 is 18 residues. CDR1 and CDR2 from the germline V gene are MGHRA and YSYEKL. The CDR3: CASSPRDRGLVDAGELFF. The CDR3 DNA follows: TGCGCCAGCAGCCCACGGGACAGGGGGCTTGTTGACGCCGGGGAGCTGTTTTTT.

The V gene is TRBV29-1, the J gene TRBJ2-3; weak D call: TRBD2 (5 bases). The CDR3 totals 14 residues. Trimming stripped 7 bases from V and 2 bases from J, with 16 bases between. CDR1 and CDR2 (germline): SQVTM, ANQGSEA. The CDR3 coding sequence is TGCAGCGCCAGACCGGGGTCCAACACAGATACGCAGTATTTT. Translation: CSARPGSNTDTQYF.

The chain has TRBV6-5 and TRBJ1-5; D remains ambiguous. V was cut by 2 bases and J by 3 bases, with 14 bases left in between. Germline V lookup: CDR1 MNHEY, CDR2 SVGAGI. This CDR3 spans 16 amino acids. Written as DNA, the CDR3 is TGTGCCAGCAGTTACAGGCCAGCCCAATTCAATCAGCCCCAGCATTTT. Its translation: CASSYRPAQFNQPQHF.

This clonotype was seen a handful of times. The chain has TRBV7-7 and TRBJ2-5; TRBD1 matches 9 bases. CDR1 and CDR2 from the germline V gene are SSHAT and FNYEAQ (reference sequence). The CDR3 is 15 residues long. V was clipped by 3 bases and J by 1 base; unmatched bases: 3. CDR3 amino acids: CASSFGGQGQETQYF. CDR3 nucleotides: TGTGCCAGCAGCTTTGGGGGACAGGGCCAAGAGACCCAGTACTTC.

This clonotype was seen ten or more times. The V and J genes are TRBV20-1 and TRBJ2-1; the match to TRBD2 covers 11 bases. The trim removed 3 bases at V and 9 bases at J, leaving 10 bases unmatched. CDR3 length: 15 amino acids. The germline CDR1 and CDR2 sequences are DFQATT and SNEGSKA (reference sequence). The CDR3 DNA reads TGCAGTGCTAGTGTACTAGCGGGAGCACCAACTGAGCAGTTCTTC. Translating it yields CSASVLAGAPTEQFF.

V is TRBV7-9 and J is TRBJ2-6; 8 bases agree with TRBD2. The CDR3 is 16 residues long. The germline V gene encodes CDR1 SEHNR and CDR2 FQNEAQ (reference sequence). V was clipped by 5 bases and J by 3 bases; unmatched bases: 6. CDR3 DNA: TGTGCCAGCAGCCCAGCGGGAGTGAGTGGGGCCAACGTCCTGACTTTC. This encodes CASSPAGVSGANVLTF.

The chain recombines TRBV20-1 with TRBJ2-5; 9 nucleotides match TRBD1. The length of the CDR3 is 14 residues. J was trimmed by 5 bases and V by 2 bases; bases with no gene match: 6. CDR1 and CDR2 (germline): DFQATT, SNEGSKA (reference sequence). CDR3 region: CSARIGQGMETQYF. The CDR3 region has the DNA TGCAGTGCTAGAATCGGACAGGGGATGGAGACCCAGTACTTC.

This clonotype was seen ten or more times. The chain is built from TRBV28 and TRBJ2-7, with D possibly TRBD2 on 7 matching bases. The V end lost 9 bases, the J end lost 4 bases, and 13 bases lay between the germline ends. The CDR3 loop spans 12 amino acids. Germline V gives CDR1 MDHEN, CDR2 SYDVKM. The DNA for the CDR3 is TGTGCCAGTAAAGGGGGGGTTTACGAGCAGTACTTC. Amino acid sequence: CASKGGVYEQYF.

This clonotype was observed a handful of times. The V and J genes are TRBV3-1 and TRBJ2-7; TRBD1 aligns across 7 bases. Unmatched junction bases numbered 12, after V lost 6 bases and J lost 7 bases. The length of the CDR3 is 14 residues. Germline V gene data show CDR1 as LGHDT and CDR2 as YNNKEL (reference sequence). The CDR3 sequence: CASRPRDRDREQYF. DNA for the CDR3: TGTGCCAGCAGACCCCGGGACAGAGATAGGGAGCAGTACTTC.

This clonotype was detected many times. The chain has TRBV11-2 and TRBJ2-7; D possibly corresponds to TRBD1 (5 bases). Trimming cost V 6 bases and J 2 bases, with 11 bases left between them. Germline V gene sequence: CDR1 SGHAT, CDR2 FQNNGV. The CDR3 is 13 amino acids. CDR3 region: CASSLGPTYEQYF. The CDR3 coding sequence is TGTGCCAGCAGTTTGGGGCCGACCTACGAGCAGTACTTC.

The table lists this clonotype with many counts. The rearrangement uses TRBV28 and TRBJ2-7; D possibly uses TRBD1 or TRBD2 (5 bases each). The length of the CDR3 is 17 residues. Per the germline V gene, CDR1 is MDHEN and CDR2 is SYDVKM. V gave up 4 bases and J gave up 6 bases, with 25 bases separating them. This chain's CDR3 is CASSWPLIGTTGSEQYF. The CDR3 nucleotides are TGTGCCAGCAGTTGGCCTCTGATAGGGACGACCGGCTCCGAGCAGTACTTC.

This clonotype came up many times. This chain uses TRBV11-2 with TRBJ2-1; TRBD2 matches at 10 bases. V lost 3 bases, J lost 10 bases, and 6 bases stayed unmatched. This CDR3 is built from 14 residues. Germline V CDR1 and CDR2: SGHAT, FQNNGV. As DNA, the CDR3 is TGTGCCAGCAGCTTGGGTTCGGGACTAGCGGAGCAGTTCTTC. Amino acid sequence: CASSLGSGLAEQFF.

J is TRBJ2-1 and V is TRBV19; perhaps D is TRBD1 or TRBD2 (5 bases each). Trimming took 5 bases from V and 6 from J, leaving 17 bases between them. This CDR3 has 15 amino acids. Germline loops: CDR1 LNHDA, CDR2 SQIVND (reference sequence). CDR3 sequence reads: CASSSGTWNLNEQFF. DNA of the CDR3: TGTGCCAGTAGTTCGGGGACGTGGAATCTCAATGAGCAGTTCTTC.

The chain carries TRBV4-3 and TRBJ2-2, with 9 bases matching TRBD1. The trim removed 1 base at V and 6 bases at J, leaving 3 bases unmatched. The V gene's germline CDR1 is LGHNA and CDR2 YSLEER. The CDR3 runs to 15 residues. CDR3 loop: CASSQGTGEAGELFF. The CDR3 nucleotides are TGCGCCAGCAGCCAAGGGACAGGGGAGGCCGGGGAGCTGTTTTTT.

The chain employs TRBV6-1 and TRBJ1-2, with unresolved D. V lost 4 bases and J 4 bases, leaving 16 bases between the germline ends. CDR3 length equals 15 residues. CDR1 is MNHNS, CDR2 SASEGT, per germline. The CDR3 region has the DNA TGTGCCAGCAGTGCTTCCCCGGGAACTAGCTATGGCTACACCTTC. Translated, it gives CASSASPGTSYGYTF.

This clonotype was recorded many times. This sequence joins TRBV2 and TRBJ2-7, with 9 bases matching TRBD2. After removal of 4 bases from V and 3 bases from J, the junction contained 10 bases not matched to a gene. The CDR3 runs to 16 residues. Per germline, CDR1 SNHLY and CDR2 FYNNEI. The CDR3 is CASSGGTPAGGYEQYF. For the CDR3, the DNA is TGTGCCAGCAGTGGGGGGACCCCAGCGGGAGGCTACGAGCAGTACTTC.

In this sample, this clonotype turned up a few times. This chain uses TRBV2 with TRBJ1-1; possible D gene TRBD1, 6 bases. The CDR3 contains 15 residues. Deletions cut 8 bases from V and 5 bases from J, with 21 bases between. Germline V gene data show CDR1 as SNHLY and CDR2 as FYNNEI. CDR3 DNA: TGTGCCAGCTGGGCCCCCTTGAGAGGGGGAACTGAAGCTTTCTTT. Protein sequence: CASWAPLRGGTEAFF.

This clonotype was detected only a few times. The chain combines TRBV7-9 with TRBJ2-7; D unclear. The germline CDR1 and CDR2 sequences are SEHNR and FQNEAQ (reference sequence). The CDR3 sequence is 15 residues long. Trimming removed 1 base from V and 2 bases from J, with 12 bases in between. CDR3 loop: CASSLGGRKTYEQYF. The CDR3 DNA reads TGTGCCAGCAGCTTAGGCGGTAGAAAGACCTACGAGCAGTACTTC.

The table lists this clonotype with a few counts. DNA for the CDR3: TGTGCCAGCAGTCGACAGGGTATGGACGAGCAGTACTTC. Its translation is CASSRQGMDEQYF. The chain combines TRBV6-1 with TRBJ2-7; 7 nucleotides agree with TRBD1. The CDR3 runs 13 residues. V lost 5 bases, J lost 5 bases, and 6 bases stayed unmatched. Germline CDR1 and CDR2: MNHNS and SASEGT.

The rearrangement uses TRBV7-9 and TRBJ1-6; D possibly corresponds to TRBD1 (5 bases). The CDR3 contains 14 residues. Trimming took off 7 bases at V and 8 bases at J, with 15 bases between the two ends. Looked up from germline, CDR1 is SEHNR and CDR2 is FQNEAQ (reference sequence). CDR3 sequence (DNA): TGTGCCAGCACTTGGGGGGACGGCCATTCACCCCTCCACTTT. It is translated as CASTWGDGHSPLHF.

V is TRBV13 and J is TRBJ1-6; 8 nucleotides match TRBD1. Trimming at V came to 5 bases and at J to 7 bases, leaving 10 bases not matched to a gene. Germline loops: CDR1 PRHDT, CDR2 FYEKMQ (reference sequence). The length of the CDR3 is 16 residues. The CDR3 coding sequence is TGTGCCAGCAGCCGCAAGGACAGGGCCAGGAATTCACCCCTCCACTTT. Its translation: CASSRKDRARNSPLHF.